This T cell receptor (beta chain) stems from a study of blood T cell repertoires in COVID-19. The CDR3 is 15 residues long. CDR1 is MNHEY and CDR2 is SVGEGT in the germline V gene. V gave up 6 bases and J gave up 5 bases; unmatched junction bases: 4. This clone was detected only a few times. Measured with immunoSEQ multiplex PCR; TCRdb has only the in-frame clones, and not every one. The sample has under 300,000 clones, around nine tenths seen once; the top ten hold under 10%. Material: PBMCs or T cells enriched from blood (not recorded which). V gene TRBV6-2 or TRBV6-3 combines with J gene TRBJ2-1; 13 bases line up with TRBD2. This sequence originates from a man aged 35-49 years who had recovered from COVID-19. The CDR3 nucleotides read TGTGCCAGCAGCTCCGGGACTAGCGGGAACAATGAGCAGTTCTTC. It yields the protein CASSSGTSGNNEQFF.